The source of this T cell receptor beta chain is a study of cytomegalovirus exposure and HLA in healthy donors. In the study overall: A later analysis reported the same platform for the roughly 120 validation repertoires and the roughly 670 first-cohort repertoires.

Using immunoSEQ multiplex PCR, the repertoire was profiled, and TCRdb retains in-frame clones only, with some absent. The sample has some 140,000 clones; 85% to 90% are singletons. The CDR3 extends over 14 amino acids. This clonotype originated in a woman in her twenties or thirties in good health and CMV-seropositive. The rearrangement links TRBV21-1 to TRBJ2-7; TRBD2, the table's D call, lacks a check against the DNA. TRBV21-1 is shown as a pseudogene. Input material: PBMCs. CDR3 protein: CASSKAGTRSEQYF. The DNA for the CDR3 is TGTGCCAGCAGCAAAGCAGGGACTAGATCCGAGCAGTACTTC.